This is a list of T cell receptor beta chains from one sample in a study of response to subunit inactivated influenza vaccine. One entry per CDR3 protein results from TCRdb running MiXCR on the RT-PCR reads. The profile shows 530,000 or so distinct CDR3 sequences, about 25% of them singletons. The sample in question was CD4+ T cells sorted from PBMCs, obtained around 5 days after vaccination. The receptors here all came from a man in his fifties or sixties who received an inactivated influenza vaccine. The CDR3 runs from the conserved cysteine through the conserved F or W. The order of the fields is CDR3 protein, CDR3 DNA, clone size, V gene, J gene, D gene. A D gene is named only where the DNA matches it firmly. The listing skips clone size in some rows; elsewhere it reads once, few, many or a size class.

CDR3aa: CASSLWTGGRANEKLFF
CDR3nt: TGTGCCAGCAGCCTCTGGACAGGGGGCAGGGCTAATGAAAAACTGTTTTTT
abundance: many
v_gene: TRBV7-9
j_gene: TRBJ1-4
d_gene: TRBD1

CDR3aa: CSARDPLYSNYGYTF
CDR3nt: TGCAGTGCTAGAGATCCCCTCTACTCTAACTATGGCTACACCTTC
abundance: -
v_gene: TRBV20-1
j_gene: TRBJ1-2
d_gene: -

CDR3aa: CASRVQGGQETQYF
CDR3nt: TGTGCCAGCAGGGTCCAGGGGGGGCAAGAGACCCAGTACTTC
abundance: -
v_gene: TRBV12-3/TRBV12-4
j_gene: TRBJ2-5
d_gene: -

CDR3aa: CASRSQGAGRTEAFF
CDR3nt: TGTGCCAGCAGATCCCAGGGGGCAGGGCGGACTGAAGCTTTCTTT
abundance: -
v_gene: TRBV12-3/TRBV12-4
j_gene: TRBJ1-1
d_gene: TRBD1

CDR3aa: CASSLDSYNSPLHF
CDR3nt: TGTGCCAGCAGCCTTGACTCCTATAATTCACCCCTCCACTTT
abundance: few
v_gene: TRBV27
j_gene: TRBJ1-6
d_gene: -

CDR3aa: CASSDSTWRDSSYEQYF
CDR3nt: TGTGCCAGCAGCGACTCTACATGGCGGGACAGCTCCTACGAGCAGTACTTC
abundance: -
v_gene: TRBV4-2
j_gene: TRBJ2-7
d_gene: -

CDR3aa: CASSGKGADNSPLHF
CDR3nt: TGTGCCAGCAGTGGTAAAGGGGCTGATAATTCACCCCTCCACTTT
abundance: -
v_gene: TRBV2
j_gene: TRBJ1-6
d_gene: -

CDR3aa: CASSLGAAQYF
CDR3nt: TGTGCCAGCAGTTTAGGAGCGGCGCAGTATTTT
abundance: few
v_gene: TRBV12-3/TRBV12-4
j_gene: TRBJ2-3
d_gene: -

CDR3aa: CASSPAGGGVNTEAFF
CDR3nt: TGTGCCAGCTCACCGGCGGGCGGGGGAGTGAACACTGAAGCTTTCTTT
abundance: few
v_gene: TRBV18
j_gene: TRBJ1-1
d_gene: -

CDR3aa: CASSSQDTDTQYF
CDR3nt: TGTGCCAGCAGTTCACAGGATACGGATACGCAGTATTTT
abundance: -
v_gene: TRBV27
j_gene: TRBJ2-3
d_gene: -

CDR3aa: CASSLAVGDCTF
CDR3nt: TGCGCCAGCAGCTTGGCCGTGGGCGACTGCACCTTC
abundance: -
v_gene: TRBV5-1
j_gene: TRBJ1-2
d_gene: -

CDR3aa: CASSIGQGMDYGYTF
CDR3nt: TGTGCCAGCAGCATCGGACAGGGTATGGACTATGGCTACACCTTC
abundance: once
v_gene: TRBV5-5
j_gene: TRBJ1-2
d_gene: TRBD1

CDR3aa: CASSPSWTIYEQYF
CDR3nt: TGTGCCAGCAGCCCTAGCTGGACTATCTACGAGCAGTACTTC
abundance: -
v_gene: TRBV7-2
j_gene: TRBJ2-7
d_gene: -

CDR3aa: CASRRGGTGPLRAEAFF
CDR3nt: TGTGCCAGCAGGAGGGGAGGGACAGGCCCCCTTAGGGCTGAAGCTTTCTTT
abundance: -
v_gene: TRBV2
j_gene: TRBJ1-1
d_gene: TRBD1

CDR3aa: CSARERTGIADTQYF
CDR3nt: TGCAGTGCTAGAGAGAGGACAGGGATCGCAGATACGCAGTATTTT
abundance: -
v_gene: TRBV20-1
j_gene: TRBJ2-3
d_gene: TRBD1

CDR3aa: CASSYTLWTGNLDYEQYF
CDR3nt: TGTGCCAGCAGTTACACGCTTTGGACAGGAAACCTGGACTACGAGCAGTACTTC
abundance: -
v_gene: TRBV6-2/TRBV6-3
j_gene: TRBJ2-7
d_gene: TRBD1

CDR3aa: CASSYPRGIAEAFF
CDR3nt: TGTGCCAGCAGCTACCCCCGGGGGATCGCTGAAGCTTTCTTT
abundance: -
v_gene: TRBV7-2
j_gene: TRBJ1-1
d_gene: -

CDR3aa: CASSPTSGGEFEQFF
CDR3nt: TGCGCCAGCAGCCCGACTAGCGGGGGGGAGTTTGAGCAGTTCTTC
abundance: -
v_gene: TRBV4-1
j_gene: TRBJ2-1
d_gene: TRBD2

CDR3aa: CSARTALAMYGYTF
CDR3nt: TGCAGTGCTCGGACCGCCCTCGCTATGTATGGCTACACCTTC
abundance: -
v_gene: TRBV20-1
j_gene: TRBJ1-2
d_gene: -

CDR3aa: CASSPYRGLGELFF
CDR3nt: TGTGCCAGCAGCCCATACAGGGGCCTCGGGGAGCTGTTTTTT
abundance: -
v_gene: TRBV7-2
j_gene: TRBJ2-2
d_gene: TRBD1

CDR3aa: CASRKTGAAYNEQFF
CDR3nt: TGTGCCAGCAGGAAGACAGGGGCGGCTTACAATGAGCAGTTCTTC
abundance: few
v_gene: TRBV6-1
j_gene: TRBJ2-1
d_gene: TRBD1

CDR3aa: CATASSGNTGELFF
CDR3nt: TGTGCCACCGCCTCTAGCGGAAACACCGGGGAGCTGTTTTTT
abundance: many
v_gene: TRBV24-1
j_gene: TRBJ2-2
d_gene: TRBD2

CDR3aa: CSAYRQGPNTGELFF
CDR3nt: TGCAGTGCTTATAGACAGGGCCCCAACACCGGGGAGCTGTTTTTT
abundance: few
v_gene: TRBV20-1
j_gene: TRBJ2-2
d_gene: TRBD1

CDR3aa: CASSPQGTRQYF
CDR3nt: TGTGCCAGCAGCCCCCAAGGGACTAGGCAGTACTTC
abundance: few
v_gene: TRBV6-5
j_gene: TRBJ2-5
d_gene: TRBD2

CDR3aa: CAISGPSGGGTGELFF
CDR3nt: TGTGCCATCAGTGGGCCTAGCGGGGGCGGCACCGGGGAGCTGTTTTTT
abundance: few
v_gene: TRBV10-3
j_gene: TRBJ2-2
d_gene: TRBD2

CDR3aa: CASSTASYEQYF
CDR3nt: TGCGCCAGCAGCACCGCTTCCTACGAGCAGTACTTC
abundance: -
v_gene: TRBV5-1
j_gene: TRBJ2-7
d_gene: -

CDR3aa: CASSVHDSSYNEQFF
CDR3nt: TGTGCCAGCAGTGTGCACGACTCCTCCTACAATGAGCAGTTCTTC
abundance: -
v_gene: TRBV6-1
j_gene: TRBJ2-1
d_gene: -

CDR3aa: CASTGGGLVGELFF
CDR3nt: TGTGCCAGCACGGGGGGAGGGCTAGTCGGGGAGCTGTTTTTT
abundance: few
v_gene: TRBV28
j_gene: TRBJ2-2
d_gene: TRBD2

CDR3aa: CSASDSGVGSTDTQYF
CDR3nt: TGCAGTGCTAGTGACAGCGGGGTTGGTAGCACAGATACGCAGTATTTT
abundance: few
v_gene: TRBV20-1
j_gene: TRBJ2-3
d_gene: TRBD2

CDR3aa: CASSIGRGQETQYF
CDR3nt: TGCGCCAGCAGCATAGGGCGGGGCCAAGAGACCCAGTACTTC
abundance: -
v_gene: TRBV5-1
j_gene: TRBJ2-5
d_gene: -

CDR3aa: CAISEGLAGTDTQYF
CDR3nt: TGTGCCATCAGTGAAGGACTAGCGGGCACAGATACGCAGTATTTT
abundance: -
v_gene: TRBV10-3
j_gene: TRBJ2-3
d_gene: TRBD2

CDR3aa: CASSEPGSTDTQYF
CDR3nt: TGCGCCAGCAGTGAGCCGGGAAGCACAGATACGCAGTATTTT
abundance: -
v_gene: TRBV10-2
j_gene: TRBJ2-3
d_gene: -

CDR3aa: CAAGQVPSYEQYF
CDR3nt: TGCGCCGCAGGACAGGTGCCTTCCTACGAGCAGTACTTC
abundance: -
v_gene: TRBV10-2
j_gene: TRBJ2-7
d_gene: TRBD1

CDR3aa: CASSLGWDSQIYEQYF
CDR3nt: TGTGCCAGCAGCTTAGGATGGGACAGCCAGATATACGAGCAGTACTTC
abundance: few
v_gene: TRBV7-8
j_gene: TRBJ2-7
d_gene: TRBD1

CDR3aa: CASSYSTYEQFF
CDR3nt: TGTGCCAGCAGTTACTCGACATACGAGCAGTTCTTC
abundance: -
v_gene: TRBV6-2/TRBV6-3
j_gene: TRBJ2-1
d_gene: -

CDR3aa: CASSPRQGATTDTQYF
CDR3nt: TGTGCCAGCAGCCCTCGACAGGGGGCTACCACAGATACGCAGTATTTT
abundance: -
v_gene: TRBV9
j_gene: TRBJ2-3
d_gene: TRBD1

CDR3aa: CASTPVGGEQPQHF
CDR3nt: TGTGCCAGCACCCCGGTGGGGGGGGAGCAGCCCCAGCATTTT
abundance: -
v_gene: TRBV12-3/TRBV12-4
j_gene: TRBJ1-5
d_gene: -

CDR3aa: CSARDVGHRNEQFF
CDR3nt: TGCAGTGCTAGAGATGTGGGCCACCGAAATGAGCAGTTCTTC
abundance: -
v_gene: TRBV20-1
j_gene: TRBJ2-1
d_gene: -

CDR3aa: CASRPGDIYNEQFF
CDR3nt: TGTGCCAGCAGACCGGGGGATATCTACAATGAGCAGTTCTTC
abundance: -
v_gene: TRBV6-1
j_gene: TRBJ2-1
d_gene: -

CDR3aa: CASYLRMNTEAFF
CDR3nt: TGTGCCAGCTATCTTAGGATGAACACTGAAGCTTTCTTT
abundance: few
v_gene: TRBV6-1
j_gene: TRBJ1-1
d_gene: -

CDR3aa: CASSFLNSYNEQFF
CDR3nt: TGTGCCAGCAGCTTCTTAAATTCCTACAATGAGCAGTTCTTC
abundance: -
v_gene: TRBV7-9
j_gene: TRBJ2-1
d_gene: -

CDR3aa: CSVGGTEAFF
CDR3nt: TGCAGCGTTGGGGGGACTGAAGCTTTCTTT
abundance: -
v_gene: TRBV29-1
j_gene: TRBJ1-1
d_gene: -

CDR3aa: CASNTLTGNYGYTF
CDR3nt: TGCGCCAGCAATACCTTGACAGGCAACTATGGCTACACCTTC
abundance: -
v_gene: TRBV5-1
j_gene: TRBJ1-2
d_gene: -

CDR3aa: CASSLAPSGSGLSEQYF
CDR3nt: TGTGCCAGCAGCTTAGCCCCTAGCGGGAGCGGATTGAGCGAGCAGTACTTC
abundance: few
v_gene: TRBV7-8
j_gene: TRBJ2-7
d_gene: TRBD2

CDR3aa: CASSGNDYEQYF
CDR3nt: TGTGCCAGCTCTGGAAATGATTACGAGCAGTACTTC
abundance: few
v_gene: TRBV18
j_gene: TRBJ2-7
d_gene: -

CDR3aa: CASSDWPSGVFLRRTEAFF
CDR3nt: TGTGCCAGCAGTGATTGGCCCTCCGGCGTTTTCTTGCGTCGAACTGAAGCTTTCTTT
abundance: few
v_gene: TRBV6-1
j_gene: TRBJ1-1
d_gene: -

CDR3aa: CASSFGTGSSPLHF
CDR3nt: TGTGCCAGCAGCTTCGGGACAGGGTCTTCACCCCTCCACTTT
abundance: few
v_gene: TRBV7-2
j_gene: TRBJ1-6
d_gene: TRBD1

CDR3aa: CASSLTLSSYEQYF
CDR3nt: TGCGCCAGCAGCTTGACACTGAGCTCCTACGAGCAGTACTTC
abundance: -
v_gene: TRBV5-1
j_gene: TRBJ2-7
d_gene: -

CDR3aa: CASSLAETSGRNYNEQFF
CDR3nt: TGCGCCAGCAGCTTGGCCGAAACTAGCGGGAGGAACTACAATGAGCAGTTCTTC
abundance: -
v_gene: TRBV5-1
j_gene: TRBJ2-1
d_gene: TRBD2

CDR3aa: CASSIGQGVRHEQYF
CDR3nt: TGCGCCAGCAGCATCGGCCAGGGTGTTAGGCACGAGCAGTACTTC
abundance: -
v_gene: TRBV5-1
j_gene: TRBJ2-7
d_gene: -

CDR3aa: CASSQELAGGHEQFF
CDR3nt: TGCGCCAGCAGCCAAGAACTAGCGGGAGGGCATGAGCAGTTCTTC
abundance: -
v_gene: TRBV4-3
j_gene: TRBJ2-1
d_gene: TRBD2

CDR3aa: CASSLSWTGGTEAFF
CDR3nt: TGTGCCAGCAGCTTATCTTGGACAGGGGGAACTGAAGCTTTCTTT
abundance: -
v_gene: TRBV7-2
j_gene: TRBJ1-1
d_gene: TRBD1

CDR3aa: CASSFRTLHNSPLHF
CDR3nt: TGTGCCAGCAGTTTCCGTACGCTGCATAATTCACCCCTCCACTTT
abundance: few
v_gene: TRBV12-3/TRBV12-4
j_gene: TRBJ1-6
d_gene: -

CDR3aa: CASRPGRDRRSKQFF
CDR3nt: TGTGCCAGCAGGCCCGGGCGGGATAGGAGGAGTAAGCAGTTCTTC
abundance: few
v_gene: TRBV7-9
j_gene: TRBJ2-1
d_gene: -